The sequence of this T cell receptor beta chain was determined in a study of T-cell reconstitution after alpha-beta-depleted transplantation in children (dated by TCRdb to 2015 to 2016). In the study overall: T-cell immune reconstitution after TCRalphabeta/CD19-depleted allogeneic hematopoietic cell transplantation in children was quantitatively tracked in the study by means of TCR repertoire profiling.

This clonotype was counted a few times. Its antigen target is currently unknown. There are no base qualities to consult, and no much larger clone falls within one base. The CDR3 numbers 12 residues from cysteine through phenylalanine. CDR3 DNA is the only sequence kept; it has 36 bases, read in frame from the first base. Relative to germline, V is missing 5 bases and J is missing 6 bases, with 4 bases of the junction outside any gene match. Looking up the germline V gene yields CDR1 LGHNT and CDR2 FRNRAP. Library preparation used PCR. Sequenced on an Illumina HiSeq 2500. To normalize quantification of the TCRbeta repertoire, the TCR libraries were built with molecular barcoding that relied on unique molecular identifiers. TCRdb reanalyzed the raw reads on its own, using fastp at Q25 for trimming and MiXCR for clone calling, and kept in-frame beta chains. Rows merge per CDR3 protein into single entries with the most common DNA and genes. The table for this sample lists about 500,000 distinct CDR3 sequences; about 31% of them were counted only once. 2.4% of the sample is in the top ten clones.

The sequencing used PBMCs from the stem cell graft donor, collected from the stem cell graft. The chain couples TRBV12-5 to TRBJ2-7; 7 central nucleotides agree with TRBD1. The sequence derives from a human donor who donated a stem cell graft to a child with aplastic anemia. The nucleotides are TGTGCTAGTGGTAAAAGGACAGGCGAGCAGTACTTC. It translates to CASGKRTGEQYF. Supplemented by the reference TRBV12-5 and TRBJ2-7 proteins around the CDR3, the complete variable domain is DARVTQTPRHKVTEMGQEVTMRCQPILGHNTVFWYRQTMMQGLELLAYFRNRAPLDDSGMPKDRFSAEMPDATLATLKIQPSEPRDSAVYFCASGKRTGEQYFGPGTRLTVT.